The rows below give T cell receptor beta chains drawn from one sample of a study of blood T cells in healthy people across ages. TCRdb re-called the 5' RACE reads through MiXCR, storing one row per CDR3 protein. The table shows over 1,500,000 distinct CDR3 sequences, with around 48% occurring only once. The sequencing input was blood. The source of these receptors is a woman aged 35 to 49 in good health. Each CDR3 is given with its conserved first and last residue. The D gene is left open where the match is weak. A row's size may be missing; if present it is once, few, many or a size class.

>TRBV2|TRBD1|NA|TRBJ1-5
TGTGCCAGCAGTGGGGGACAGGTGGGAAATCAGCCCCAGCATTTT
CASSGGQVGNQPQHF
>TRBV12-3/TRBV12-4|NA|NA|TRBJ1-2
TGTGCCAGCAGTATAGTTTGGGGTGAAGAACTCTATGGCTACACCTTC
CASSIVWGEELYGYTF
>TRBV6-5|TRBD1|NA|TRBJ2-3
TGTGCCAGCAGTTACCAGGGGGCGATTAGAGATACGCAGTATTTT
CASSYQGAIRDTQYF
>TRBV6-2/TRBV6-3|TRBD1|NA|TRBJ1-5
TGTGCCAGCAGTTACTCGGGACAGGGCCAAAATCAGCCCCAGCATTTT
CASSYSGQGQNQPQHF
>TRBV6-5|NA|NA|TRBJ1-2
TGTGCCAGCAGTTCCCTCCTAGGAGGCTACACCTTC
CASSSLLGGYTF
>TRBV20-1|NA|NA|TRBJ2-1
TGCAGTGCTATCGGTACCTTATTTAGCTACAATGAGCAGTTCTTC
CSAIGTLFSYNEQFF
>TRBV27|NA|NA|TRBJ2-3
TGTGCCAGCAGGGTGGGACGGTACACAGATACGCAGTATTTT
CASRVGRYTDTQYF
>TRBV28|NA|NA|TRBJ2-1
TGTGCCAGCAGCCCCAGGGCGGACAGAAGCAATGAGCAGTTCTTC
CASSPRADRSNEQFF
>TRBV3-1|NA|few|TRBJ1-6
TGTGCCAGCAGCCCTATTTCTCGTTCACCCCTCCACTTT
CASSPISRSPLHF
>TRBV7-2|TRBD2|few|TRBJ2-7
TGTGCCAGCAGCGTGCACGCCGGGACTAGCACGAACTACGAGCAGTACTTC
CASSVHAGTSTNYEQYF